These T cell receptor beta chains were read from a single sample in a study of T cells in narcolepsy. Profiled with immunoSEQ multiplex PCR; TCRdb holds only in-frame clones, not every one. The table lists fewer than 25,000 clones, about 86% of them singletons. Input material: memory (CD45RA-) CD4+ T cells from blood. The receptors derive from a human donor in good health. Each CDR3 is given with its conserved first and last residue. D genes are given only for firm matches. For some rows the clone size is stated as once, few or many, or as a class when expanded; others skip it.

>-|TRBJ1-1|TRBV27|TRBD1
TGTGCCAGCAGTTCCACCTCGGGCGGACAGGGATCCGAAGCTTTCTTT
CASSSTSGGQGSEAFF
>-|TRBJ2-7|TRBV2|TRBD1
TGTGCCAGCAGTGCCCGGACAGGGGTCTCCTACGAGCAGTACTTC
CASSARTGVSYEQYF
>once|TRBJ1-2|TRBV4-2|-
TGTGCCAGCAAGCCAACTGTCGAGGGCACCTATGGCTACACCTTC
CASKPTVEGTYGYTF
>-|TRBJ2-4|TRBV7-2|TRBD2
TGTGCCAGCAGACCTAGCGGGGGGTCAAACATTCAGTACTTC
CASRPSGGSNIQYF
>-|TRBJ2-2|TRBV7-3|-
TGTGCCAGCAGCCCTCCGGGGAACACCGGGGAGCTGTTTTTT
CASSPPGNTGELFF
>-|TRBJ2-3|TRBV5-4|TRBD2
TGTGCCAGCAGCTGGGGACTAGCGACAGATACGCAGTATTTT
CASSWGLATDTQYF
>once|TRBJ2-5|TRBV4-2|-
TGTGCCAGCAGCCAAGGGGGGGACCAAGAGACCCAGTACTTC
CASSQGGDQETQYF
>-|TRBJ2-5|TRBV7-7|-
TGTGCTAGCAGCTTAGGGACGGGGGCCTTCGAGACCCAGTACTTC
CASSLGTGAFETQYF
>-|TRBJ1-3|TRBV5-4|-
TGTGCCAGCACTTGGGACCAGGGCTCTGGAAACACCATATATTTT
CASTWDQGSGNTIYF
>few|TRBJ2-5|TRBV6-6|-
TGTGCCAGCAGTCGCTACAGGGTCATGGGGGGAGAGACCCAGTACTTC
CASSRYRVMGGETQYF
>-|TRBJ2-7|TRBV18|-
TGTGCCAGCTCACCTAGCGGAGGGTCCTACGAGCAGTACTTC
CASSPSGGSYEQYF
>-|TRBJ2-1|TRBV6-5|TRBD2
TGTGCCAGCAAAACTAGCGGATACAATGAGCAGTTCTTC
CASKTSGYNEQFF
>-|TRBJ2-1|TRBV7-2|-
TGTGCCAGCAGCTTGCTCAATGAGCAGTTCTTC
CASSLLNEQFF
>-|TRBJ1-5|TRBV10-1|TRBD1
TGCGCCAGAGGCGCCCGGACAGGGGCCAATCAGCCCCAGCATTTT
CARGARTGANQPQHF
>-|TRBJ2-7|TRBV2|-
TGTGCCAGCGGGACCCCCGCCAGGGGCGAGCAGTACTTC
CASGTPARGEQYF
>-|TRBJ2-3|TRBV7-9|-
TGTGCCAGCAGCTTAGTTGGAGGTACGCAGTATTTT
CASSLVGGTQYF
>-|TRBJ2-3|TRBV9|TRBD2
TGTGCCAGCAGCGTAGGTCCCAGCGGGGAAGGGGCAGATACGCAGTATTTT
CASSVGPSGEGADTQYF
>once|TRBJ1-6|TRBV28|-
TGTGCCAGCAGCTTAAACGTAGGTAATTCACCCCTCCACTTT
CASSLNVGNSPLHF
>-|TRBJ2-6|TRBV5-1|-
TGCGCCAGCAGCCTAGGACAGCCAACAAGCTCTGGGGCCAACGTCCTGACTTTC
CASSLGQPTSSGANVLTF
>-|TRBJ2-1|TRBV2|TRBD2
TGTGCCAGCAGGGAGACTAGCGGGGGGGCAAATGAGCAGTTCTTC
CASRETSGGANEQFF
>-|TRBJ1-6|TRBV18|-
TGTGCCAGCTCACCAGCACAGACGGGGTCACCCCTCCACTTT
CASSPAQTGSPLHF
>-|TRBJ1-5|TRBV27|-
TGTGCCAGCAGTCCCCGGGGGAGGGGCAATCAGCCCCAGCATTTT
CASSPRGRGNQPQHF
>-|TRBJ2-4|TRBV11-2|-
TGTGCCAGCAGCTTAGTCGGTCCAGGGGTAGCCAAAAACATTCAGTACTTC
CASSLVGPGVAKNIQYF
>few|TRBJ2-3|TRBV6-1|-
TGTGCCAGCAGTGCTTGGAGGACTAGCACAGATACGCAGTATTTT
CASSAWRTSTDTQYF
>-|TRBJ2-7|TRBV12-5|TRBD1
TGTGCTAGTGGCGTACAGGGGGCCCACGAGCAGTACTTC
CASGVQGAHEQYF
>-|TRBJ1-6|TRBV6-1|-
TGTGCCAGCAGCGAAAGTCGTGGCTTTTATAATTCACCCCTCCACTTT
CASSESRGFYNSPLHF
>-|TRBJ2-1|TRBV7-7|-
TGTGCTAGCAGTGCAGGGCACCTATACAATGAGCAGTTCTTC
CASSAGHLYNEQFF
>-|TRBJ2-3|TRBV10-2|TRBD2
TGCGCCAGCACCGGGGGGTACACAGATACGCAGTATTTT
CASTGGYTDTQYF
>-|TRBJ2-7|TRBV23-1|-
TGCGCCAGCAGTCACCCCGGGACCCTAAACATCGAGCAGTACTTC
CASSHPGTLNIEQYF
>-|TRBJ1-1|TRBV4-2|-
TGTGCCAGCAGCCAAGATTGGGGACTGAACACTGAAGCTTTCTTT
CASSQDWGLNTEAFF
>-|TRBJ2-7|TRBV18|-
TGTGCCAGCTCAACCGAGGAGGAGCAGTACTTC
CASSTEEEQYF
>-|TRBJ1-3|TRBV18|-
TGTGCCAGCTCACCTGGAGGAAACACCATATATTTT
CASSPGGNTIYF
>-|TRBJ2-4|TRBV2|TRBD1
TGTGCCAGCACCGGGACAGGGGTACACATTCAGTACTTC
CASTGTGVHIQYF
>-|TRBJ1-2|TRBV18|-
TGTGCCAGCTCACCAGGGGATGGCTACACCTTC
CASSPGDGYTF
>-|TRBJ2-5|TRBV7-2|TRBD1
TGTGCCAGCACCTTCGGGACAGGACAAGAGACCCAGTACTTC
CASTFGTGQETQYF
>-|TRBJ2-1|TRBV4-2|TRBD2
TGTGCCAGCAGCTTCCTAGCGGGCGTAGGGGGTGAGCAGTTCTTC
CASSFLAGVGGEQFF
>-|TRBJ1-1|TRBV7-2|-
TGTGCCAGCAGCTTAGAGCTTTCACGACGGGCGGAAGCTTTCTTT
CASSLELSRRAEAFF
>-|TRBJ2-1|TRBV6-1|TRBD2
TGTGCCAGCAGTGCCTTGGCGGGGGGGCCTGATGAGCAGTTCTTC
CASSALAGGPDEQFF
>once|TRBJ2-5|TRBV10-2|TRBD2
TGCGCCAGCTCTAGCGGGGGGCAAGAGACCCAGTACTTC
CASSSGGQETQYF
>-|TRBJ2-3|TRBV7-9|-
TGTGCCAGCAGCTCAACAGGAGATACGCAGTATTTT
CASSSTGDTQYF
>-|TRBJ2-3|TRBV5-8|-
TGTGCCAGCAGCCTTCGACAGACGATCACAGATACGCAGTATTTT
CASSLRQTITDTQYF
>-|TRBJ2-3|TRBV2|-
TGTGCCAGCAGTGTAGGGATGACCGCTAGCACAGATACGCAGTATTTT
CASSVGMTASTDTQYF
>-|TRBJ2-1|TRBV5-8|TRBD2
TGTGCCAGCAGCTCAACCGGACTAGCGGTAAGCTCCTACAATGAGCAGTTCTTC
CASSSTGLAVSSYNEQFF
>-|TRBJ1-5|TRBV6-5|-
TGTGCCAGCACCCCAGGTGGAGCCCAGCATTTT
CASTPGGAQHF